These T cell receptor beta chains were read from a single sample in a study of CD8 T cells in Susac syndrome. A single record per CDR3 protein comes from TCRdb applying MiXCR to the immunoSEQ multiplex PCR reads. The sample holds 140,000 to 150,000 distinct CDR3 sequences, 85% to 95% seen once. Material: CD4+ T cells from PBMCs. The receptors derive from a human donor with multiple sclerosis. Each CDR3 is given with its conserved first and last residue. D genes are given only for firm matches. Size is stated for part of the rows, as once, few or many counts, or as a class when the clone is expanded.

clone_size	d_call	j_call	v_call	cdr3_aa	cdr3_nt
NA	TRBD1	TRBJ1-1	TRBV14	CASSRRTGVADTEAFF	TGTGCCAGCAGCCGTCGGACAGGGGTGGCGGACACTGAAGCTTTCTTT
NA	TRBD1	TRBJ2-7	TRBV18	CASSPRWTGINEQYF	TGTGCCAGCTCACCACGGTGGACAGGGATCAACGAGCAGTACTTC
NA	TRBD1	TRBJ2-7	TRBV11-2	CASSPASRARGQGYEQYF	TGTGCCAGCAGCCCCGCTTCTCGAGCCAGGGGACAGGGCTACGAGCAGTACTTC
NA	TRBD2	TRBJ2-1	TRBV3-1	CASSQGLAGVSEQFF	TGTGCCAGCAGCCAAGGACTAGCGGGAGTAAGTGAGCAGTTCTTC
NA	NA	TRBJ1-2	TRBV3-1	CASSQDRVGYTF	TGTGCCAGCAGCCAAGACAGGGTTGGCTACACCTTC
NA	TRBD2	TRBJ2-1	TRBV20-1	CSARSGLGLAGGPGNEQFF	TGCAGTGCTAGATCCGGCTTAGGACTAGCGGGGGGGCCGGGGAATGAGCAGTTCTTC
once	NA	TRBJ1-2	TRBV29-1	CSVGERHYGYTF	TGCAGCGTTGGGGAAAGGCACTATGGCTACACCTTC
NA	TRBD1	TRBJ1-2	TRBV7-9	CASSSDRANYGYTF	TGTGCCAGCAGTTCCGACAGGGCGAACTATGGCTACACCTTC
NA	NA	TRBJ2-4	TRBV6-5	CASCPQAAKNIQYF	TGTGCCAGCTGCCCCCAGGCGGCCAAAAACATTCAGTACTTC
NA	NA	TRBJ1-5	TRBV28	CASSLAVPPQHF	TGTGCCAGCAGCCTAGCGGTTCCGCCCCAGCATTTT
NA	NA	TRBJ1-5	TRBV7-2	CASSLRGDQPQHF	TGTGCCAGCAGCTTAAGGGGGGATCAGCCCCAGCATTTT
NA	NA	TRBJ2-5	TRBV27	CASSDRRTQETQYF	TGTGCCAGCAGCGACAGGCGGACCCAAGAGACCCAGTACTTC
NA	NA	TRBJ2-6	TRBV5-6	CASSLYGSGANVLTF	TGTGCCAGCAGCTTGTACGGATCTGGGGCCAACGTCCTGACTTTC
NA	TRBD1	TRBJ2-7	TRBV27	CASTRRDRVHEQYF	TGTGCCAGCACCCGCCGGGACAGGGTCCACGAGCAGTACTTC
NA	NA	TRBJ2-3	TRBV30	CAWSIGLAPDTQYF	TGTGCCTGGAGTATAGGACTGGCTCCAGATACGCAGTATTTT
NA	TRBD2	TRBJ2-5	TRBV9	CASSGSTAGGPRQETQYF	TGTGCCAGCAGCGGATCGACGGCGGGAGGGCCTCGCCAAGAGACCCAGTACTTC
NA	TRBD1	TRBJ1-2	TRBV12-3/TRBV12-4	CASSPTGQGIYGYTF	TGTGCCAGCAGTCCGACGGGACAGGGGATCTATGGCTACACCTTC
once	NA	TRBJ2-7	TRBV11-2	CASRKPGHYEQYF	TGTGCCAGCAGGAAACCGGGCCACTACGAGCAGTACTTC
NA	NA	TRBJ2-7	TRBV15	CATSQQGGDEQYF	TGTGCCACCAGTCAACAGGGAGGCGACGAGCAGTACTTC
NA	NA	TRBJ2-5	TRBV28	CASSLEGFPAGTQYF	TGTGCCAGCAGTTTAGAGGGTTTTCCGGCCGGGACCCAGTACTTC
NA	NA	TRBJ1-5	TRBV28	CASSLRVRSNQPQHF	TGTGCCAGCAGCCTGCGGGTAAGGAGCAATCAGCCCCAGCATTTT
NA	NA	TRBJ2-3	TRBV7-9	CASRWGTTDTQYF	TGTGCCAGCAGATGGGGGACCACAGATACGCAGTATTTT
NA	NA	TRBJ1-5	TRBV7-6	CASSLSDTSNQPQHF	TGTGCCAGCAGCTTATCAGATACTAGCAATCAGCCCCAGCATTTT
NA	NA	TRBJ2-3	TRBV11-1	CASSPDLRAPRTQYF	TGTGCCAGCAGCCCGGACTTACGAGCGCCCCGTACGCAGTATTTT
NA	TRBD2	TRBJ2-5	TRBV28	CASSLDLRTSAETQYF	TGTGCCAGCAGTTTAGATTTACGGACTAGCGCCGAGACCCAGTACTTC
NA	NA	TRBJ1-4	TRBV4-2	CASSQDTGGADEKLFF	TGTGCCAGCAGCCAAGATACCGGGGGTGCCGATGAAAAACTGTTTTTT
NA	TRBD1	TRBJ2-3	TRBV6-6	CASRLRQGLPDIQYF	TGTGCCAGCAGACTCCGACAGGGCCTCCCAGATATTCAGTATTTT
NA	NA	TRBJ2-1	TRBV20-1	CSARDLAGAYNEQFF	TGCAGTGCTAGAGATCTCGCAGGGGCCTACAATGAGCAGTTCTTC
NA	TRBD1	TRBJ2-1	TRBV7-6	CASSTRGTGAREQFF	TGTGCCAGCAGCACCCGTGGGACAGGCGCACGTGAACAGTTCTTC
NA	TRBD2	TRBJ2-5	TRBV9	CASSRGVETQYF	TGTGCCAGCAGCCGGGGGGTCGAGACCCAGTACTTC
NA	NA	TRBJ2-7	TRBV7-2	CASSFSVNYEQYF	TGTGCCAGCAGCTTTTCTGTGAACTACGAGCAGTACTTC